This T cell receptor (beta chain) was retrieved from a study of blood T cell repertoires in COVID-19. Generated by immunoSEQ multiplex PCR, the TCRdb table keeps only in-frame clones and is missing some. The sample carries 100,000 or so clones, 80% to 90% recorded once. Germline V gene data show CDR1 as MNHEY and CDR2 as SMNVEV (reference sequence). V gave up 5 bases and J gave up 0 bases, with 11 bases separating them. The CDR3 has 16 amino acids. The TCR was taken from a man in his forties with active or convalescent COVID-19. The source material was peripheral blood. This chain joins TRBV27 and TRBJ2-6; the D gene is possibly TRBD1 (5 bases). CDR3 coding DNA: TGTGCCAGCAGTAACAGGCTCGTCTCTGGGGCCAACGTCCTGACTTTC. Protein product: CASSNRLVSGANVLTF.